The 8 T cell receptor beta chains given below trace back to one sample, sequenced in a study of PD-1 blockade in classical Hodgkin lymphoma. Profiling relied on immunoSEQ multiplex PCR, and the TCRdb table lists in-frame clones only, not all of them. The sample holds about 98,000 clones; roughly 90% are singletons and the top ten take 2.8%. Each and every patient relapsed after autologous stem cell transplantation, and patients got differing brentuximab vedotin exposure. Specimen: peripheral blood mononuclear cells (PBMCs), collected at baseline. Source of these receptors: a human donor with classical Hodgkin lymphoma.

The rearrangement links TRBV21-1 to TRBJ2-1. TRBV21-1 is termed a pseudogene. The CDR3 is 17 amino acids. CDR3 sequence reads: CASSRKGPTSSYNEQFF. CDR3 DNA: TGTGCCAGCAGCCGAAAGGGTCCGACCAGCTCCTACAATGAGCAGTTCTTC.

The genes are TRBV6-5 and TRBJ2-2; unclear D gene. This CDR3 is built from 15 residues. V lost 5 bases to trimming and J lost 0 bases, with 10 bases between them. Germline CDR1 reads MNHEY; CDR2 reads SVGAGI. For the CDR3, the DNA is TGTGCCAGCAGTACCGACTGGGCGAACACCGGGGAGCTGTTTTTT. Its protein product is CASSTDWANTGELFF.

V usage is TRBV7-6 and J usage is TRBJ2-7; D is perhaps TRBD2 (6 bases). The V gene's germline CDR1 is SGHVS and CDR2 FNYEAQ. The V gene lost 5 bases and the J gene lost 1 base, with 9 bases spanning the gap. This CDR3 is 13 amino acids long. The CDR3 DNA is TGTGCCAGCAGCCTGGGACTGTCCTACGAGCAGTACTTC. Amino acid sequence: CASSLGLSYEQYF.

The chain is built from TRBV19 and TRBJ1-5; 7 bases are a match to TRBD1. The CDR3 is 19 residues long. The junction had 19 bases not matched to a gene; V was cut back by 8 bases and J by 0 bases. Germline V lookup: CDR1 LNHDA, CDR2 SQIVND (reference sequence). The CDR3 loop reads CASEVRQGQRLRSNQPQHF. DNA of the CDR3: TGTGCCAGTGAAGTTCGACAGGGTCAACGATTACGTAGCAATCAGCCCCAGCATTTT.

This clone was seen a single time. The chain is built from TRBV30 and TRBJ1-2; D gene uncertain. Germline values: CDR1 GTSNPN, CDR2 SVGIG (reference sequence). V dropped 0 bases and J dropped 5 bases, with 10 bases sitting between them. CDR3 length: 13 residues. CDR3 sequence reads: CAWSVPGSYGYTF. Here the CDR3 DNA reads TGTGCCTGGAGTGTACCGGGAAGTTATGGCTACACCTTC.

This chain links TRBV19 with TRBJ1-1, with 7 bases matching TRBD1. CDR3 size: 15 residues. Germline CDR1 is LNHDA and CDR2 is SQIVND (reference sequence). V gave up 6 bases and J gave up 2 bases; unmatched junction bases: 9. The CDR3 loop is CASSPPGQANTEAFF. The CDR3 DNA reads TGTGCCAGTAGCCCCCCCGGACAGGCTAACACTGAAGCTTTCTTT.

This rearrangement joins TRBV14 to TRBJ2-7; 8 nucleotides agree with TRBD1. The V and J ends lost 4 bases and 2 bases, in that order; junction bases with no gene match: 4. Germline-derived CDR1 and CDR2 are SGHDN and FVKESK. There are 14 residues in the CDR3. The DNA for the CDR3 is TGTGCCAGCAGCCTAGACAGGGGCACCTACGAGCAGTACTTC. This codes for CASSLDRGTYEQYF.

This rearrangement joins TRBV6-6 to TRBJ2-7; D not certain. Trimming shortened V by 0 bases and J by 12 bases, and 9 bases separated the two germline ends. Germline V gene lookup returns CDR1 MNHNY and CDR2 SVGAGI (reference sequence). The CDR3 is 11 residues long. The CDR3 bases are TGTGCCAGCAGTTACTCTGGAAATCGGTACTTC. Translation gives CASSYSGNRYF.